The 27 T cell receptor beta chains given below trace back to one sample, sequenced in a study of early T cells in non-severe SARS-CoV-2 infection (dated by TCRdb to about 2021). Library construction relied on 5' RACE. Sequenced on a NextSeq 500. TCRdb reworked the public reads: Q25 trimming with fastp, MiXCR clone assembly, productive beta chains retained. Merged by CDR3 protein, the rows form single entries marked with the most common genes and DNA. The sample table contains about 71,000 distinct CDR3 sequences; only one count was recorded for more than 12% of them. Approximately 3.8% of the sample lies in the top ten. The sequencing used whole blood, collected at baseline. The receptors derive from an adult who was a healthcare worker with PCR-confirmed SARS-CoV-2 infection or an uninfected control (not recorded which).

This chain connects TRBV20-1 to TRBJ1-5, with D perhaps matching TRBD1 (6 bases). Trimming took 6 bases from V and 4 from J, leaving 10 bases between them. The CDR3 sequence is 12 residues long. In germline, CDR1 is DFQATT, CDR2 SNEGSKA (reference sequence). The CDR3 DNA follows: TGCAGTGCGCGGACAGCAAATCAGCCCCAGCATTTT. This gives the protein CSARTANQPQHF.

The V gene is TRBV20-1, the J gene TRBJ2-1, with TRBD1 as a possible D gene (5 bases). V dropped 8 bases and J dropped 1 base, with 15 bases sitting between them. The CDR3 is 14 residues long. Germline assignment: CDR1 DFQATT and CDR2 SNEGSKA (reference sequence). The CDR3 sequence: CSPQTGISYNEQFF. The CDR3, as DNA: TGCAGTCCTCAAACAGGTATTTCCTACAATGAGCAGTTCTTC.

This clonotype has a count of ten or more. The V gene is TRBV12-3 or TRBV12-4, the J gene TRBJ1-6, with TRBD1 matching over 10 bases. CDR3 length: 15 amino acids. V shed 2 bases and J 10 bases; nucleotides not matched to a gene: 5. The CDR3 DNA sequence: TGTGCCAGCAGTTTACGGACAGGGGGGGACTCACCCCTCCACTTT. It encodes CASSLRTGGDSPLHF.

In regard to this clonotype: Compared with germline, one end of the junction differs, possibly owing to a read error. The CDR3: CASSLAIGLAGEF. In DNA form, the CDR3 reads TGTGCCAGCAGTTTAGCGATAGGGCTAGCGGGAGAATTC. V and J are TRBV12-3 or TRBV12-4 and TRBJ2-7, with 10 bases identical to TRBD2. The CDR3 is 13 amino acids.

This clonotype has a count of ten or more. CDR3 in amino acids: CAWTLAYSYEQYF. The CDR3 nucleotides read TGTGCCTGGACTCTAGCGTATTCCTACGAGCAGTACTTC. The genes are TRBV30 and TRBJ2-7; D might be TRBD2 (6 bases). Trimming left V 4 bases short and J 1 base short, with 11 bases between. CDR1 GTSNPN and CDR2 SVGIG come from the germline V gene (reference sequence). The CDR3 consists of 13 residues.

The V gene is TRBV12-3 or TRBV12-4, the J gene TRBJ1-1; D gene ambiguous. CDR3 length equals 16 residues. The V gene lost 4 bases and the J gene lost 4 bases, with 19 bases spanning the gap. Written as DNA, the CDR3 is TGTGCCAGCAGTTACGATGGGCAGGCTCGGCGCACTGAAGCTTTCTTT. Residues: CASSYDGQARRTEAFF.

The rearrangement joins TRBV5-6 to TRBJ1-1; the D gene is possibly TRBD1 (6 bases). V was cut by 2 bases and J by 7 bases, with 15 bases left in between. This CDR3 is built from 14 residues. Per germline, CDR1 SGHDT and CDR2 YYEEEE. The CDR3 here is CASSFERGASEAFF. CDR3 nucleotide sequence: TGTGCCAGCAGCTTTGAGCGGGGGGCCAGTGAAGCTTTCTTT.

In nucleotides, the CDR3 is TGTGCCAGCTCACCACGAGGGCCGGGTATGAACACTGAAGCTTTCTTT. Residues: CASSPRGPGMNTEAFF. The chain recombines TRBV18 with TRBJ1-1, with D uncertain. V lost 1 base and J 0 bases, leaving 12 bases between the germline ends. CDR3 size: 16 residues. Germline values: CDR1 KGHSH, CDR2 LQKENI.

This clonotype has a handful of counts. This rearrangement joins TRBV19 to TRBJ2-1; TRBD2 matches 9 bases. CDR1 LNHDA and CDR2 SQIVND come from the germline V gene (reference sequence). J was trimmed by 5 bases and V by 6 bases; bases with no gene match: 14. This CDR3 spans 17 amino acids. This CDR3 is CASRGGALAGIDNEQFF. The CDR3 DNA is TGTGCCAGTAGAGGTGGAGCGCTAGCGGGAATCGACAATGAGCAGTTCTTC. Combining the CDR3 with reference TRBV19 and TRBJ2-1 gives the whole variable domain DGGITQSPKYLFRKEGQNVTLSCEQNLNHDAMYWYRQDPGQGLRLIYYSQIVNDFQKGDIAEGYSVSREKKESFPLTVTSAQKNPTAFYLCASRGGALAGIDNEQFFGPGTRLTVL.

V and J are TRBV20-1 and TRBJ2-1, with a tentative D call TRBD2 (6 bases). Trimming took 1 base from V and 0 from J, leaving 16 bases between them. Germline V CDR1 and CDR2: DFQATT, SNEGSKA (reference sequence). This CDR3 comprises 17 residues. The CDR3 DNA is TGCAGTGCTAGAGTGGTCGGCGGGAAGACCTCCTACAATGAGCAGTTCTTC. It encodes CSARVVGGKTSYNEQFF.

The chain uses TRBV30 and TRBJ1-4; 8 nucleotides line up with TRBD1. The junction had 1 base not matched to a gene; V was cut back by 4 bases and J by 6 bases. The length of the CDR3 is 12 residues. Germline V lookup: CDR1 GTSNPN, CDR2 SVGIG (reference sequence). The CDR3 is CAWTGGDEKLFF. In nucleotides, the CDR3 is TGTGCCTGGACAGGGGGCGATGAAAAACTGTTTTTT.

This clonotype has a count of ten or more. The chain is built from TRBV28 and TRBJ2-7; 7 bases match TRBD2. V shed 6 bases, J shed 7 bases, and the junction held 15 bases outside the gene matches. Germline lookup yields CDR1 MDHEN and CDR2 SYDVKM. The CDR3 consists of 15 residues. CDR3 amino acids: CASRPLRDYPQEQYF. CDR3 nucleotide sequence: TGTGCCAGCAGGCCCCTTCGGGACTACCCACAAGAGCAGTACTTC.

This clonotype came up many times. The chain has TRBV21-1 and TRBJ1-6; no DNA check was done on the table's D call, TRBD1. TRBV21-1 is labeled a pseudogene. The CDR3 sequence is 12 residues long. Here the CDR3 reads CASSSRNSPLHF. CDR3 in DNA: TGTGCCAGCAGCTCCCGAAATTCACCCCTCCACTTT.

This clonotype has just a few counts. The chain joins TRBV5-1 to TRBJ2-3, with D unclear. Germline values: CDR1 SGHRS, CDR2 YFSETQ. Trimming shortened V by 2 bases and J by 0 bases, and 10 bases separated the two germline ends. The CDR3 runs 15 residues. CDR3 sequence reads: CASSFTTGSTDTQYF. The CDR3, as DNA: TGCGCCAGCAGCTTTACAACGGGTAGCACAGATACGCAGTATTTT.

This clonotype was counted between two and nine times. This chain links TRBV19 with TRBJ2-5; D not certain. V dropped 3 bases and J dropped 4 bases, with 9 bases sitting between them. There are 13 residues in the CDR3. Germline lookup yields CDR1 LNHDA and CDR2 SQIVND (reference sequence). Here the CDR3 DNA reads TGTGCCAGTAGTATCGCAGAAGGAGAGACCCAGTACTTC. Translating it yields CASSIAEGETQYF.

V gene TRBV12-3 or TRBV12-4 combines with J gene TRBJ2-5; D is ambiguous. V was cut by 3 bases and J by 5 bases, with 7 bases left in between. The CDR3 covers 12 residues. The CDR3 sequence: CASSLDRETQYF. CDR3 bases: TGTGCCAGCAGTTTGGATCGGGAGACCCAGTACTTC.

CDR3 sequence: CASSWGASGESYEQYF. The CDR3 DNA reads as TGCGCCAGCAGCTGGGGGGCTAGCGGAGAATCCTACGAGCAGTACTTC. The rearrangement uses TRBV5-1 and TRBJ2-7; tentatively, D is TRBD2 (7 bases). The CDR3 is made up of 16 amino acids. The V gene lost 3 bases and the J gene lost 1 base, with 17 bases spanning the gap. CDR1 is SGHRS and CDR2 is YFSETQ in the germline V gene.

The chain couples TRBV15 to TRBJ2-7; TRBD1 aligns across 9 bases. The CDR3 runs 14 residues. Unmatched junction bases numbered 5, after V lost 4 bases and J lost 4 bases. Germline-derived CDR1 and CDR2 are LNHNV and YYDKDF (reference sequence). The DNA for the CDR3 is TGTGCCACCAGCATCCGGGACAGGGCTTACGAGCAGTACTTC. It yields the protein CATSIRDRAYEQYF.

The V call is TRBV6-1, the J call TRBJ2-3; D is possibly TRBD2 (5 bases). V shed 7 bases and J shed 4 bases, with 9 bases lying between them. This CDR3 comprises 12 residues. The germline CDR1 and CDR2 sequences are MNHNS and SASEGT. The CDR3 protein is CASIPAADTQYF. The CDR3 DNA is TGTGCCAGCATCCCAGCGGCAGATACGCAGTATTTT.

In this sample, this clonotype turned up a few times. This sequence joins TRBV19 and TRBJ2-1; TRBD2 might be the D (6 bases). V was shortened by 3 bases and J by 5 bases, with 14 bases between the two germline ends. Germline V lookup: CDR1 LNHDA, CDR2 SQIVND (reference sequence). The CDR3 contains 15 residues. The CDR3 spells CASSIAGTSDNEQFF. Written as DNA, the CDR3 is TGTGCCAGTAGTATCGCGGGGACGAGCGACAATGAGCAGTTCTTC. The full variable domain, completed using reference TRBV19 and TRBJ2-1, is DGGITQSPKYLFRKEGQNVTLSCEQNLNHDAMYWYRQDPGQGLRLIYYSQIVNDFQKGDIAEGYSVSREKKESFPLTVTSAQKNPTAFYLCASSIAGTSDNEQFFGPGTRLTVL.

This clonotype was detected a few times. CDR3 sequence (DNA): TGTGCCAGCAGCTTACGGACAGTCTATGGCTACACCTTC. Translation gives CASSLRTVYGYTF. This chain links TRBV3-1 with TRBJ1-2; weak D call: TRBD1 (6 bases). The CDR3 sequence is 13 residues long. CDR1 is LGHDT and CDR2 is YNNKEL in the germline V gene (reference sequence). The V end lost 5 bases, the J end lost 4 bases, and 11 bases lay between the germline ends.

This clonotype has just a few counts. The V gene is TRBV12-3 or TRBV12-4, the J gene TRBJ2-7; TRBD2 matches 11 bases. This CDR3 is built from 15 residues. Unmatched junction bases numbered 9, after V lost 8 bases and J lost 3 bases. CDR3 region: CASRALTSGDYEQYF. DNA for the CDR3: TGTGCCAGCCGCGCCCTGACTAGCGGGGACTACGAGCAGTACTTC.

This clonotype showed up many times. CDR3 sequence: CSADSGAYNEQFF. The CDR3 DNA follows: TGCAGTGCCGACTCAGGGGCCTACAATGAGCAGTTCTTC. V gene TRBV20-1 combines with J gene TRBJ2-1; weak D call: TRBD1 (6 bases). Trimming cost V 6 bases and J 2 bases, with 11 bases left between them. The CDR3 totals 13 residues. Per germline, CDR1 DFQATT and CDR2 SNEGSKA (reference sequence).

The chain uses TRBV7-9 and TRBJ2-7; 7 bases map to TRBD1. Trimming at V came to 5 bases and at J to 2 bases, leaving 6 bases not matched to a gene. Germline values: CDR1 SEHNR, CDR2 FQNEAQ (reference sequence). The CDR3 loop spans 14 amino acids. This CDR3 reads CASSPPTGPYEQYF. The CDR3 bases are TGTGCCAGCAGCCCCCCGACAGGGCCCTACGAGCAGTACTTC. Full variable domain (outside the CDR3, taken from reference TRBV7-9 and TRBJ2-7): DTGVSQNPRHKITKRGQNVTFRCDPISEHNRLYWYRQTLGQGPEFLTYFQNEAQLEKSRLLSDRFSAERPKGSFSTLEIQRTEQGDSAMYLCASSPPTGPYEQYFGPGTRLTVT.

This clonotype came up many times. V gene TRBV5-1 combines with J gene TRBJ2-3; D is perhaps TRBD1 (5 bases). Germline CDR1 is SGHRS and CDR2 is YFSETQ. CDR3 length equals 15 residues. V was shortened by 2 bases and J by 1 base, with 11 bases between the two germline ends. For the CDR3, the DNA is TGCGCCAGCAGCTTCCAGGGTTCTGGCACAGATACGCAGTATTTT. Translation gives CASSFQGSGTDTQYF.

CDR3 region: CASSPSALAGPREETQYF. The CDR3 DNA sequence: TGTGCCAGCAGCCCTAGCGCTCTAGCGGGGCCTCGAGAAGAGACCCAGTACTTC. The chain uses TRBV27 and TRBJ2-5; TRBD2 agrees at 9 bases. The CDR3 loop spans 18 amino acids. Looked up from germline, CDR1 is MNHEY and CDR2 is SMNVEV (reference sequence). V gave up 6 bases and J gave up 3 bases; unmatched junction bases: 17.

J is TRBJ2-6 and V is TRBV7-6, with no clear D. Per the germline V gene, CDR1 is SGHVS and CDR2 is FNYEAQ. Deletions cut 2 bases from V and 2 bases from J, with 7 bases between. CDR3 size: 15 residues. CDR3 bases: TGTGCCAGCAGCTTATTTGGGGCTGGGGCCAACGTCCTGACTTTC. Its translation: CASSLFGAGANVLTF.